This T cell receptor beta chain stems from a study of blood T cell repertoires in COVID-19. Study in general: Samples representing acute and convalescent COVID-19 were sourced from the United States, Italy and Spain. T cells, B-cell-depleted T cells, or PBMCs supplied cDNA or gDNA.

Germline V gives CDR1 SQVTM, CDR2 ANQGSEA. The CDR3 is 14 residues long. With 4 bases clipped from V and 3 bases from J, the junction kept 5 bases outside the gene matches. Authors' analysis steps: Amplified reference gene primers provided the basis for estimating nucleated cell counts. Data came from immunoSEQ multiplex PCR; TCRdb stores just in-frame clones and leaves some out. The V and J calls and clone size were taken over from that table, and D and trimming were inferred from the DNA. Of about 45,000 clones in the sample, roughly three quarters were seen once. The specimen sequenced was peripheral blood. The receptor's source is a man in his sixties or seventies with acute or convalescent COVID-19. The chain uses TRBV29-1 and TRBJ2-1; 8 bases are shared with TRBD1. The CDR3 sequence: CSVVTGANYNEQFF. In nucleotides, the CDR3 is TGCAGCGTTGTGACAGGGGCCAACTACAATGAGCAGTTCTTC.